This T cell receptor beta chain stems from a study of cytotoxic CD8 clonotypes in ibrutinib-treated CLL. About the study: Fewer than 13 relapsed/refractory, roughly 15 treatment-naive; around 18 IGHV unmutated. Response sampling occurred after a median around 11 months of treatment (range 6 to 36). Regarding the study as a whole: Clonality went up at ibrutinib response and then declined back toward baseline at progression.

With regard to this clone: Its target is unknown.

Libraries were prepared by immunoSEQ multiplex PCR; TCRdb keeps only in-frame clonotypes and omits some of them. The top ten hold more than 9.5% of the sample, which has some 200,000 clones, about four fifths seen once. Deletions cut 6 bases from V and 0 bases from J, with 14 bases between. The CDR3 is 15 amino acids. Germline CDR1 and CDR2: MNHEY and SVGAGI. The chain recombines TRBV6-5 with TRBJ2-5; perhaps TRBD2 as D (5 bases). The TCR was taken from a human donor with chronic lymphocytic leukemia. This specimen was PBMCs, taken after 12 months of ibrutinib treatment. This CDR3 is CASRAVGLDQETQYF. The CDR3 nucleotides are TGTGCCAGCAGAGCCGTTGGACTCGACCAAGAGACCCAGTACTTC.